A selection of T cell receptor beta chains follows, all from one sample in a study of blood T cell repertoires in COVID-19. The method was immunoSEQ multiplex PCR; TCRdb's version includes in-frame clones alone and lacks a portion of them. Among more than 250,000 clones listed, around nine tenths were seen once. Sequencing input: PBMCs or T cells enriched from blood (not recorded which). The receptors were sampled from a woman in her late teens or twenties who had recovered from COVID-19. CDR3s include the opening cysteine and the closing phenylalanine or tryptophan. The D gene is left open where the match is weak. A clone size is listed for some rows: how often the clone was seen (once, few, many), or a class if it is expanded.

V: TRBV5-6
J: TRBJ1-3
D: NA
size: NA
CDR3: CASRKLSSGNTIYF
DNA: TGTGCCAGCCGAAAGTTGAGCTCTGGAAACACCATATATTTT

V: TRBV11-3
J: TRBJ2-1
D: TRBD2
size: NA
CDR3: CASSLGSGNYNEQFF
DNA: TGTGCCAGCAGCTTAGGTAGCGGGAACTACAATGAGCAGTTCTTC

V: TRBV9
J: TRBJ2-3
D: TRBD1
size: NA
CDR3: CASSAGQGSTDTQYF
DNA: TGTGCCAGCAGCGCCGGACAGGGGAGCACAGATACGCAGTATTTT

V: TRBV5-5
J: TRBJ2-7
D: TRBD1
size: NA
CDR3: CASSLVGQTYEQYF
DNA: TGTGCCAGCAGCTTGGTGGGACAGACCTACGAGCAGTACTTC

V: TRBV7-2
J: TRBJ2-3
D: TRBD2
size: NA
CDR3: CASSLGSGLSTDTQYF
DNA: TGTGCCAGCAGCCTCGGTAGCGGGCTAAGCACAGATACGCAGTATTTT

V: TRBV30
J: TRBJ1-3
D: NA
size: NA
CDR3: CAWSVPGGNTIYF
DNA: TGTGCCTGGAGTGTACCAGGGGGAAACACCATATATTTT

V: TRBV10-3
J: TRBJ2-3
D: TRBD1
size: NA
CDR3: CAISEPRDSSSTDTQYF
DNA: TGTGCCATCAGTGAGCCCCGGGACAGCTCTAGCACAGATACGCAGTATTTT

V: TRBV7-3
J: TRBJ2-1
D: NA
size: NA
CDR3: CASSLTRTTSYNEQFF
DNA: TGTGCCAGCAGCCTAACCAGGACAACCAGCTACAATGAGCAGTTCTTC

V: TRBV7-2
J: TRBJ2-5
D: TRBD2
size: NA
CDR3: CASSLALLAGADETQYF
DNA: TGTGCCAGCAGCTTAGCGCTACTAGCGGGGGCGGATGAGACCCAGTACTTC

V: TRBV3-1/TRBV3-2
J: TRBJ2-5
D: TRBD1
size: few
CDR3: CASSQDLVGQSMETQYF
DNA: TGTGCCAGCAGCCAAGATCTAGTGGGACAGAGTATGGAGACCCAGTACTTC

V: TRBV27
J: TRBJ2-2
D: NA
size: once
CDR3: CASRSDRPNTGELFF
DNA: TGTGCCAGCAGATCGGACAGACCGAACACCGGGGAGCTGTTTTTT

V: TRBV18
J: TRBJ1-5
D: NA
size: once
CDR3: CASSPVTGGNQPQHF
DNA: TGTGCCAGCTCACCCGTGACAGGTGGCAATCAGCCCCAGCATTTT

V: TRBV29-1
J: TRBJ2-7
D: TRBD2
size: NA
CDR3: CSVQTSGSSYEQYF
DNA: TGCAGCGTTCAGACTAGCGGGAGTTCCTACGAGCAGTACTTC

V: TRBV4-3
J: TRBJ2-6
D: NA
size: many
CDR3: CASSSSVGSGANVLTF
DNA: TGCGCCAGCAGCTCCAGCGTCGGGTCTGGGGCCAACGTCCTGACTTTC

V: TRBV28
J: TRBJ2-5
D: NA
size: NA
CDR3: CASSLYRETQYF
DNA: TGTGCCAGCAGTTTGTACCGGGAGACCCAGTACTTC

V: TRBV21-1
J: TRBJ1-1
D: NA
size: NA
CDR3: CASIRQGRDTEAFF
DNA: TGTGCCAGCATCAGACAGGGAAGGGACACTGAAGCTTTCTTT

V: TRBV27
J: TRBJ1-3
D: TRBD1
size: NA
CDR3: CASSPRQGITGNTIYF
DNA: TGTGCCAGCAGTCCCCGACAGGGGATAACTGGAAACACCATATATTTT

V: TRBV4-3
J: TRBJ1-6
D: NA
size: NA
CDR3: CASSQEAVARANSPLHF
DNA: TGCGCCAGCAGCCAAGAGGCAGTGGCGCGGGCTAATTCACCCCTCCACTTT

V: TRBV4-3
J: TRBJ2-7
D: TRBD1
size: NA
CDR3: CASSHDREISYEQYF
DNA: TGCGCCAGCAGCCACGACAGGGAGATTTCCTACGAGCAGTACTTC

V: TRBV19
J: TRBJ2-1
D: NA
size: NA
CDR3: CASSMKLGLERYNEQFF
DNA: TGTGCCAGTAGTATGAAATTGGGGCTAGAGAGGTACAATGAGCAGTTCTTC

V: TRBV7-9
J: TRBJ2-1
D: TRBD2
size: NA
CDR3: CASSSTSGGSSSYNEQFF
DNA: TGTGCCAGCAGCTCGACCTCGGGGGGGAGCAGCTCCTACAATGAGCAGTTCTTC

V: TRBV5-1
J: TRBJ2-7
D: TRBD1
size: NA
CDR3: CASSLFLGTGGYEQYF
DNA: TGCGCCAGCAGCTTGTTCCTCGGGACAGGGGGATACGAGCAGTACTTC

V: TRBV5-4
J: TRBJ2-7
D: TRBD1
size: NA
CDR3: CASRAGTGMYEQYF
DNA: TGTGCCAGCAGGGCCGGGACAGGGATGTACGAGCAGTACTTC

V: TRBV5-4
J: TRBJ2-1
D: TRBD1
size: NA
CDR3: CASSHRTGRYNEQFF
DNA: TGTGCCAGCAGCCACCGGACAGGGCGCTACAATGAGCAGTTCTTC

V: TRBV5-6
J: TRBJ2-7
D: NA
size: NA
CDR3: CASSLVAPNSYEQYF
DNA: TGTGCCAGCAGCTTGGTAGCCCCTAACTCCTACGAGCAGTACTTC

V: TRBV9
J: TRBJ1-2
D: NA
size: NA
CDR3: CASSVDGGDYGYTF
DNA: TGTGCCAGCAGCGTAGACGGAGGGGACTATGGCTACACCTTC